A single sample gave rise to the 20 T cell receptor beta chains below, sequenced in a study of early T cells in non-severe SARS-CoV-2 infection. One entry per CDR3 protein results from TCRdb running MiXCR on the 5' RACE reads. The sample holds over 85,000 distinct CDR3 sequences, roughly 13% seen once. The sample comprised whole blood. All receptors derive from an adult who was a healthcare worker with PCR-confirmed SARS-CoV-2 infection or an uninfected control (not recorded which).

This clonotype came up many times. The V and J genes are TRBV7-2 and TRBJ2-3, with 13 positions matching TRBD2. Looked up from germline, CDR1 is SGHTA and CDR2 is FQGNSA. After removal of 5 bases from V and 2 bases from J, the junction contained 7 bases not matched to a gene. The CDR3 is 17 residues long. The CDR3 DNA reads as TGTGCCAGCAGCCTCCAACTAGCGGGAGGGCACACAGATACGCAGTATTTT. It is translated as CASSLQLAGGHTDTQYF.

This chain links TRBV18 with TRBJ2-7; maybe TRBD1 (6 bases). Looked up from germline, CDR1 is KGHSH and CDR2 is LQKENI. V was shortened by 4 bases and J by 0 bases, with 10 bases between the two germline ends. The CDR3 is 14 amino acids. DNA of the CDR3: TGTGCCAGCTCACTCGACAGGAGCTCCTACGAGCAGTACTTC. It translates to CASSLDRSSYEQYF.

This chain uses TRBV2 with TRBJ2-4, with D perhaps given as TRBD1 or TRBD2 (5 bases each). The CDR3 loop spans 11 amino acids. V gave up 6 bases and J gave up 6 bases, with 6 bases separating them. Germline CDR1 SNHLY, CDR2 FYNNEI. CDR3 coding DNA: TGTGCCAGCAGGGGGACAAACATTCAGTACTTC. Its protein is CASRGTNIQYF.

This clonotype was observed a handful of times. The J gene is TRBJ1-2, the V gene TRBV20-1; D perhaps matches TRBD1 (5 bases). V lost 2 bases to trimming and J lost 0 bases, with 19 bases between them. The CDR3 is 17 residues long. The germline V gene encodes CDR1 DFQATT and CDR2 SNEGSKA (reference sequence). The CDR3 DNA follows: TGCAGTGCTAGATTCCAGACGTGGGACGGTTCTAACTATGGCTACACCTTC. This gives the protein CSARFQTWDGSNYGYTF.

The sample holds a few counts of this clonotype. V is TRBV5-4 and J is TRBJ2-7; a weak D match, TRBD1 (6 bases). Germline CDR1 SGHNT, CDR2 YYREEE (reference sequence). Trimming took 3 bases from V and 6 from J, leaving 13 bases between them. CDR3 length equals 13 residues. The DNA of the CDR3 is TGTGCCAGCAGCTGGGACAACGCTCGCGAGCAGTACTTC. Its protein product is CASSWDNAREQYF.

This chain uses TRBV28 with TRBJ1-2; D is possibly TRBD1 (5 bases). CDR3 length equals 14 residues. Germline V gene data show CDR1 as MDHEN and CDR2 as SYDVKM. Deletions cut 3 bases from V and 7 bases from J, with 15 bases between. CDR3 bases: TGTGCCAGCAGTTTGGATGCAGGGCAGGGTGGCTACACCTTC. Residues: CASSLDAGQGGYTF.

This clonotype was seen ten or more times. The chain employs TRBV15 and TRBJ1-1; maybe TRBD1 (5 bases). The CDR3 totals 14 residues. Trimming took off 3 bases at V and 10 bases at J, with 18 bases between the two ends. Germline CDR1 LNHNV, CDR2 YYDKDF (reference sequence). As DNA, the CDR3 is TGTGCCACCAGCAGCCGGGACCGCGCGGGTGGAGCTTTCTTT. This translates into CATSSRDRAGGAFF.

In its sample, this clonotype was seen many times. The rearrangement links TRBV6-6 to TRBJ1-4; D is ambiguous. CDR3 length: 12 amino acids. Germline lookup yields CDR1 MNHNY and CDR2 SVGAGI (reference sequence). The ends were cut back, 4 bases at V and 5 bases at J, with 5 bases in the middle. CDR3: CASSFSNEKLFF. CDR3 coding DNA: TGTGCCAGCAGTTTTAGCAATGAAAAACTGTTTTTT.

In its sample, this clonotype was seen many times. This chain connects TRBV6-5 to TRBJ1-1; D is ambiguous. This CDR3 contains 12 residues. Germline V CDR1 and CDR2: MNHEY, SVGAGI. Trimming removed 5 bases at V and 2 bases at J, with 6 bases between. CDR3 region: CASSRINTEAFF. CDR3 nucleotides: TGTGCCAGCAGTAGGATTAACACTGAAGCTTTCTTT.

This clonotype was seen ten or more times. V and J are TRBV4-3 and TRBJ1-2; maybe TRBD1 (5 bases). V was clipped by 1 base and J by 3 bases, with 9 bases between them. This CDR3 spans 14 amino acids. The germline CDR1 and CDR2 sequences are LGHNA and YSLEER. The CDR3 DNA sequence: TGCGCCAGCAGCCAAGTTCAGGGAGACTATGGCTACACCTTC. It translates to CASSQVQGDYGYTF.

CDR3 protein: CASSFVSYNEQFF. The DNA for the CDR3 is TGTGCCAGCAGCTTCGTGTCCTACAATGAGCAGTTCTTC. V gene TRBV11-2 combines with J gene TRBJ2-1; D gene uncertain. This CDR3 region has 13 residues. The germline V gene has CDR1 SGHAT and CDR2 FQNNGV. The germline V and J ends were trimmed by 3 bases and 1 base, with 4 bases remaining between them. The variable domain in full, with the rest retrieved from reference TRBV11-2 and TRBJ2-1, is EAGVAQSPRYKIIEKRQSVAFWCNPISGHATLYWYQQILGQGPKLLIQFQNNGVVDDSQLPKDRFSAERLKGVDSTLKIQPAKLEDSAVYLCASSFVSYNEQFFGPGTRLTVL.

This clonotype was seen a handful of times. V usage is TRBV15 and J usage is TRBJ2-3, with D possibly matching TRBD2 (5 bases). The CDR3 contains 13 residues. From germline, CDR1 is LNHNV and CDR2 YYDKDF (reference sequence). Deletions cut 8 bases from V and 2 bases from J, with 11 bases between. The CDR3 loop reads CATDQRLTDTQYF. The CDR3 DNA reads TGTGCCACCGACCAGCGGCTCACAGATACGCAGTATTTT.

The chain couples TRBV2 to TRBJ2-3, with D tentatively TRBD1 or TRBD2 (6 bases each). With 4 bases removed from V and 10 bases from J, the gap between germline ends came to 15 bases. Per germline, CDR1 SNHLY and CDR2 FYNNEI. This CDR3 has 13 amino acids. The CDR3 region is CASSGDRGRSQYF. CDR3 nucleotides: TGTGCCAGCAGTGGAGATAGGGGGAGGTCGCAGTATTTT.

This clonotype was seen only a few times. This rearrangement joins TRBV20-1 to TRBJ2-1; 7 positions agree with TRBD1. J lost 4 bases, V lost 4 bases, and 7 bases had no gene match. The CDR3 totals 14 residues. CDR1 and CDR2 (germline): DFQATT, SNEGSKA (reference sequence). The CDR3 protein is CSAKWDREYNEQFF. The CDR3 nucleotides are TGCAGTGCTAAGTGGGACAGAGAATACAATGAGCAGTTCTTC.

The chain has TRBV11-2 and TRBJ2-5, with D possibly matching TRBD1 (6 bases). V was cut by 4 bases and J by 5 bases, with 14 bases left in between. This CDR3 has 14 residues. Germline V gene data show CDR1 as SGHAT and CDR2 as FQNNGV. CDR3 DNA: TGTGCCAGCAGCTCCCGAGACAGGCTGGAGACCCAGTACTTC. Translation gives CASSSRDRLETQYF.

The rearrangement joins TRBV6-6 to TRBJ1-1; a possible D gene is TRBD1 (5 bases). The V and J ends lost 0 bases and 0 bases respectively, with 8 bases between them. The germline V gene encodes CDR1 MNHNY and CDR2 SVGAGI (reference sequence). The CDR3 loop spans 15 amino acids. Written as DNA, the CDR3 is TGTGCCAGCAGTTACTCGCCGGGGGTGAACACTGAAGCTTTCTTT. This encodes CASSYSPGVNTEAFF.

This clonotype was seen at least ten times. This rearrangement joins TRBV29-1 to TRBJ1-1; D is undetermined. Trimming took 4 bases from V and 0 from J, leaving 9 bases between them. The CDR3 is 13 residues long. Germline assignment: CDR1 SQVTM and CDR2 ANQGSEA. The CDR3 here is CSVVGQLNTEAFF. The CDR3, as DNA: TGCAGCGTTGTTGGGCAGCTGAACACTGAAGCTTTCTTT.

This clonotype occurred many times. The V gene is TRBV7-8, the J gene TRBJ1-5, with D uncertain. Germline-derived CDR1 and CDR2 are SGHVS and FQNEAQ. With 3 bases removed from V and 0 bases from J, the gap between germline ends came to 12 bases. CDR3 size: 16 residues. CDR3 protein: CASSFGQADSNQPQHF. CDR3 DNA: TGTGCCAGCAGCTTTGGTCAGGCGGATAGCAATCAGCCCCAGCATTTT.

This clonotype was observed a handful of times. The chain recombines TRBV19 with TRBJ1-4; D not certain. V was trimmed by 5 bases and J by 0 bases, leaving 16 bases between them. The germline CDR1 and CDR2 sequences are LNHDA and SQIVND (reference sequence). This CDR3 contains 17 residues. The chain's CDR3 is CASSPDGSGATNEKLFF. The CDR3 nucleotides are TGTGCCAGTAGTCCGGACGGCTCCGGGGCAACTAATGAAAAACTGTTTTTT.

This clonotype was recorded many times. The rearrangement uses TRBV6-1 and TRBJ1-1; no firm D call. This CDR3 is 16 amino acids long. Germline-derived CDR1 and CDR2 are MNHNS and SASEGT. Trimming left V 8 bases short and J 3 bases short, with 22 bases between. The CDR3 loop reads CASYRLSLGTHTEAFF. The CDR3 DNA follows: TGTGCCAGCTATAGACTCTCCTTAGGAACACACACTGAAGCTTTCTTT.